One T cell receptor (beta chain) is described in this entry. Assay used: immunoSEQ multiplex PCR; TCRdb lists only in-frame clones, some missing. Of approximately 220,000 clones detected, 83% appear once; the ten largest clones hold around 2.3%. This sample stems from a study of blood T cell repertoires in COVID-19. The sequenced sample was peripheral blood. The origin of this receptor is a woman aged 35 to 49 with active or convalescent COVID-19.

CDR3 DNA: TGCGCCAGCAGTGAGTCGATCCTAGGGGGCGAGCAGTACTTC. Its protein product is CASSESILGGEQYF. The chain combines TRBV10-2 with TRBJ2-7; maybe TRBD1 (6 bases). The CDR3 is made up of 14 amino acids. V was pared by 0 bases and J by 6 bases, with 12 bases between. Looked up from germline, CDR1 is WSHSY and CDR2 is SAAADI.